Below are 28 T cell receptor beta chains sequenced from a single sample in a study of T cells in Graves' hyperthyroidism and ophthalmopathy. Using RNA transcripts as the source, TCR beta CDR3 regions were amplified. The TCR CDR3 first-round RT-PCR relied on the HTBI primer set. TCRdb analysed the multiplex PCR reads with MiXCR anew, one entry per CDR3 protein. This sample yields some 270,000 distinct CDR3 sequences, of which 13% are seen a single time; 6.5% to 10% belongs to the top ten. Sequenced material: blood. These TCRs come from a woman aged 25 to 39 with Graves' hyperthyroidism that later progressed to Graves' ophthalmopathy.

This clonotype was counted ten times or more. The chain uses TRBV7-2 and TRBJ2-1; D gene ambiguous. The CDR3 length is 13 residues. The germline V gene encodes CDR1 SGHTA and CDR2 FQGNSA. Trimming took 1 base from V and 4 from J, leaving 5 bases between them. The CDR3 here is CASSLGPYNEQFF. The CDR3 DNA is TGTGCCAGCAGCTTAGGACCTTACAATGAGCAGTTCTTC.

This clonotype was counted at least ten times. The CDR3 here is CASSDTLAFDEQYF. CDR3 nucleotides: TGTGCCAGCAGCGATACACTAGCGTTTGACGAGCAGTACTTC. V gene TRBV12-3 or TRBV12-4 combines with J gene TRBJ2-7, with 7 nucleotides matching TRBD2. There are 14 residues in the CDR3. Losses at the gene ends were 6 bases for V and 5 bases for J; bases not matched to a gene: 10.

This clonotype came up once. The chain's CDR3 is CASSPGGERPEAFF. The CDR3 DNA sequence: TGTGCCAGCAGCCCAGGGGGCGAGCGTCCTGAAGCTTTCTTT. The chain links TRBV12-3 or TRBV12-4 to TRBJ1-1, with 8 bases fitting TRBD1. The V gene end was trimmed by 6 bases and the J gene end by 6 bases; junction bases not matched to a gene: 9. The CDR3 covers 14 residues.

This clonotype appeared many times. The chain links TRBV13 to TRBJ1-2; D might be TRBD1 (6 bases). The V end lost 0 bases, the J end lost 13 bases, and 12 bases lay between the germline ends. CDR3 length: 12 residues. Per the germline V gene, CDR1 is PRHDT and CDR2 is FYEKMQ (reference sequence). As DNA, the CDR3 is TGTGCCAGCAGCTTAGGAAGGGGGAATCCCACCTTC. Its translation: CASSLGRGNPTF.

This clonotype was picked up many times. The chain carries TRBV4-2 and TRBJ2-7, with D possibly TRBD2 on 7 matching bases. The length of the CDR3 is 16 residues. The V gene lost 0 bases and the J gene lost 0 bases, with 12 bases spanning the gap. The germline CDR1 and CDR2 sequences are LGHNA and YNFKEQ. CDR3: CASSQDSGGASYEQYF. The CDR3 region has the DNA TGTGCCAGCAGCCAAGATTCGGGGGGCGCCTCCTACGAGCAGTACTTC.

This clonotype has at least ten counts. The genes are TRBV27 and TRBJ2-1, with TRBD2 matching 9 bases. Germline values: CDR1 MNHEY, CDR2 SMNVEV (reference sequence). This CDR3 is built from 16 residues. After removal of 7 bases from V and 8 bases from J, the junction contained 15 bases not matched to a gene. The CDR3 sequence: CASTRRLAGLGDEQFF. In DNA form, the CDR3 reads TGTGCCAGCACTCGCCGGCTAGCGGGATTAGGGGATGAGCAGTTCTTC.

The CDR3 region has the DNA TGTGCCAGCACCCAGGGGGGAGGCAAAGCCTACGAGCAGTACTTC. Protein: CASTQGGGKAYEQYF. The rearrangement links TRBV9 to TRBJ2-7; TRBD1 might be the D (7 bases). CDR3 length: 15 residues. CDR1 is SGDLS and CDR2 is YYNGEE in the germline V gene. The V and J ends lost 6 bases and 2 bases respectively, with 18 bases between them. Together with reference TRBV9 and TRBJ2-7, the CDR3 gives the full variable domain: DSGVTQTPKHLITATGQRVTLRCSPRSGDLSVYWYQQSLDQGLQFLIQYYNGEERAKGNILERFSAQQFPDLHSELNLSSLELGDSALYFCASTQGGGKAYEQYFGPGTRLTVT.

This clonotype was seen ten or more times. This chain joins TRBV3-1 and TRBJ1-1, with D perhaps matching TRBD1 (5 bases). The CDR3 totals 15 residues. The V end lost 0 bases, the J end lost 5 bases, and 13 bases lay between the germline ends. CDR1 and CDR2 from the germline V gene are LGHDT and YNNKEL (reference sequence). In nucleotides, the CDR3 is TGTGCCAGCAGCCAAGATTGGGCAGGGAAAACTGAAGCTTTCTTT. This gives the protein CASSQDWAGKTEAFF.

This clonotype was seen a handful of times. This sequence joins TRBV28 and TRBJ2-7; no clear D. Deletions cut 5 bases from V and 3 bases from J, with 14 bases between. In germline, CDR1 is MDHEN, CDR2 SYDVKM. This CDR3 spans 14 amino acids. The CDR3 sequence: CASSNYLQSYEQYF. The CDR3 nucleotides read TGTGCCAGCAGTAACTACTTACAGAGCTACGAGCAGTACTTC.

J is TRBJ2-1 and V is TRBV6-2 or TRBV6-3; 7 bases line up with TRBD2. Per germline, CDR1 MNHEY and CDR2 SVGEGT. V dropped 4 bases and J dropped 7; count of bases not matched to a gene: 10. The CDR3 consists of 15 residues. The CDR3 here is CASSSTGLTENEQFF. CDR3 DNA sequence: TGTGCCAGCAGTTCCACGGGACTAACCGAGAATGAGCAGTTCTTC.

This clonotype was counted many times. The chain uses TRBV7-2 and TRBJ2-1, with TRBD2 matching over 13 bases. The germline V gene has CDR1 SGHTA and CDR2 FQGNSA. Trimming cost V 10 bases and J 7 bases; bases outside gene matches: 7. The CDR3 length is 14 residues. The chain's CDR3 is CATRTSGSRNEQFF. The CDR3, as DNA: TGTGCCACCAGGACTAGCGGGAGTCGGAATGAGCAGTTCTTC.

This clonotype was observed at least ten times. This rearrangement joins TRBV6-2 or TRBV6-3 to TRBJ2-5; maybe TRBD1 (6 bases). V was trimmed by 5 bases and J by 5 bases, leaving 18 bases between them. Looked up from germline, CDR1 is MNHEY and CDR2 is SVGEGT. The CDR3 is 15 amino acids. CDR3: CASSGPPGAGETQYF. Here the CDR3 DNA reads TGTGCCAGCAGTGGACCTCCAGGGGCCGGGGAGACCCAGTACTTC.

Many counts were recorded for this clonotype. V gene TRBV5-8 combines with J gene TRBJ1-1, with a weak D call TRBD1 (5 bases). This CDR3 has 15 amino acids. Germline CDR1 SGHTS, CDR2 YDEGEE. With 4 bases removed from V and 4 bases from J, the gap between germline ends came to 17 bases. CDR3 sequence: CASSTGGTLGTEAFF. The CDR3 DNA follows: TGTGCCAGCAGCACCGGAGGGACTCTTGGCACTGAAGCTTTCTTT.

This clonotype was recorded at least ten times. The rearrangement joins TRBV7-2 to TRBJ2-3, with D perhaps given as TRBD1 or TRBD2 (5 bases each). The CDR3 sequence is 12 residues long. Trimming took 11 bases from V and 4 from J, leaving 13 bases between them. In germline, CDR1 is SGHTA, CDR2 FQGNSA. CDR3 sequence: CASRRGADTQYF. CDR3 nucleotides: TGTGCCTCAAGAAGAGGGGCAGATACGCAGTATTTT.

A remark on this clonotype: A junction end diverges from the germline sequence, so it may reflect a read error. V and J are TRBV4-2 and TRBJ2-1; D gene unclear. Germline V gene lookup returns CDR1 LGHNA and CDR2 YNFKEQ. This CDR3 has 15 residues. CDR3 loop: CASSQHHLGYNEQFF. The CDR3 nucleotides are TGTGCCAGCAGCCAACATCACTTGGGCTACAATGAACAGTTCTTC.

The chain recombines TRBV6-2 or TRBV6-3 with TRBJ2-1; 9 nucleotides match TRBD2. Per germline, CDR1 MNHEY and CDR2 SVGEGT. After removal of 6 bases from V and 0 bases from J, the junction contained 3 bases not matched to a gene. This CDR3 has 15 amino acids. CDR3 DNA: TGTGCCAGCAGACTAGCGGGTTACTCCTACAATGAGCAGTTCTTC. This codes for CASRLAGYSYNEQFF.

The table lists this clonotype with many counts. V and J are TRBV7-2 and TRBJ2-7; TRBD1 or TRBD2 may be the D gene (6 bases each). V was cut by 5 bases and J by 3 bases, with 17 bases left in between. Germline V lookup: CDR1 SGHTA, CDR2 FQGNSA. The CDR3 contains 15 residues. DNA of the CDR3: TGTGCCAGCAGCCTAGGAGGAGGGGGTAACTACGAGCAGTACTTC. Translated, it gives CASSLGGGGNYEQYF.

Details on this clonotype: A much larger clonotype is one base distant, so this may be a read error. The rearrangement joins TRBV7-9 to TRBJ2-3; unclear D gene. CDR1 and CDR2 from the germline V gene are SEHNR and FQNEAQ (reference sequence). The CDR3 is 14 residues long. This CDR3 reads CANSLGPLEDTQYF. The CDR3 DNA reads as TGTGCCAACAGCTTAGGACCACTTGAAGATACGCAGTATTTT.

The gene calls are TRBV27 and TRBJ2-3; 11 positions match TRBD2. CDR3 length: 17 amino acids. V dropped 5 bases and J dropped 0; count of bases not matched to a gene: 7. CDR1 is MNHEY and CDR2 is SMNVEV in the germline V gene (reference sequence). The CDR3 protein is CASSRASGGRSTDTQYF. The DNA of the CDR3 is TGTGCCAGCAGTCGGGCTAGCGGGGGGCGGAGCACAGATACGCAGTATTTT.

This clonotype was seen many times. One junction end does not reproduce the germline sequence, and a read error may be involved. The rearrangement joins TRBV5-5 to TRBJ1-2; the match to TRBD1 covers 9 bases. The CDR3 covers 12 residues. Per germline, CDR1 SGHKS and CDR2 YYEKEE (reference sequence). CDR3 loop: CASTLGQGGYTF. The CDR3 region has the DNA TGTGCCAGCACCTTGGGACAGGGCGGCTACACCTTC.

Details on this clonotype: This clone may be a read error of a much larger clone one base away. The chain uses TRBV7-2 and TRBJ1-6, with 7 bases that match TRBD1. The CDR3 has 14 residues. CDR1 SGHTA and CDR2 FQGNSA come from the germline V gene. CDR3 region: CASSRGQFNPPLHF. The CDR3 DNA reads TGTGCCAGCAGCAGGGGACAGTTTAATCCACCCCTCCACTTT.

This clonotype was counted at least ten times. V usage is TRBV10-3 and J usage is TRBJ2-2; unclear D gene. Trimming took off 7 bases at V and 3 bases at J, with 6 bases between the two ends. This CDR3 comprises 12 residues. CDR1 is ENHRY, CDR2 SYGVKD, per germline. The DNA of the CDR3 is TGTGCCATCAAACATGACACCGGGGAGCTGTTTTTT. Amino acid sequence: CAIKHDTGELFF.

Only a few counts were recorded for this clonotype. V usage is TRBV6-1 and J usage is TRBJ1-4; 7 nucleotides align to TRBD1. After removal of 5 bases from V and 0 bases from J, the junction contained 9 bases not matched to a gene. This CDR3 has 17 residues. CDR1 MNHNS and CDR2 SASEGT come from the germline V gene. CDR3 sequence: CASSTWGQFATNEKLFF. CDR3 coding DNA: TGTGCCAGCAGTACGTGGGGACAGTTCGCAACTAATGAAAAACTGTTTTTT.

CDR3 in DNA: TGTGCCTGCGGAAAGGGGTTCTACGAGCAGTACTTC. As protein: CACGKGFYEQYF. This chain connects TRBV6-1 to TRBJ2-7, with D possibly TRBD1 on 5 matching bases. The CDR3 contains 12 residues. The ends were cut back, 11 bases at V and 3 bases at J, with 14 bases in the middle. Per the germline V gene, CDR1 is MNHNS and CDR2 is SASEGT.

As for this clonotype: The junction and the germline gene differ at one end; a read error may be behind it. The chain joins TRBV3-1 to TRBJ2-1; no definite D call. This CDR3 contains 11 residues. Per germline, CDR1 LGHDT and CDR2 YNNKEL (reference sequence). The CDR3 DNA reads as TGTGTCAGCACGGGTATAAATGAGCAGTTCTTC. This codes for CVSTGINEQFF.

This chain joins TRBV27 and TRBJ2-5; tentative D call: TRBD1 (5 bases). Trimming left V 10 bases short and J 5 bases short, with 8 bases between. The CDR3 extends over 10 amino acids. CDR1 and CDR2 from the germline V gene are MNHEY and SMNVEV (reference sequence). This CDR3 reads CATGWETQYF. CDR3 sequence (DNA): TGTGCCACAGGGTGGGAGACCCAGTACTTC.

This clonotype was detected a few times. The V call is TRBV27, the J call TRBJ2-7, with 7 bases aligning to TRBD1. With V trimmed by 1 base and J by 3 bases, 3 bases remained unmatched. CDR3 length equals 14 residues. The germline V gene encodes CDR1 MNHEY and CDR2 SMNVEV (reference sequence). The DNA of the CDR3 is TGTGCCAGCAGTTTATGGCAGGGGGACTACGAGCAGTACTTC. This encodes CASSLWQGDYEQYF.

The V and J genes are TRBV27 and TRBJ2-7; D remains unclear. From germline, CDR1 is MNHEY and CDR2 SMNVEV (reference sequence). V was pared by 3 bases and J by 2 bases, with 11 bases between. CDR3 length: 14 amino acids. The chain's CDR3 is CASSFISHPYEQYF. The CDR3 region has the DNA TGTGCCAGCAGTTTTATCAGTCACCCCTACGAGCAGTACTTC.